This TCR beta chain derives from a study of regulatory T cells in long-lasting Graves disease. Combining iRepertoire HTBI primers with Arm-PCR of CDR3 regions, the authors built TCR beta libraries. Using its own MiXCR run on the multiplex PCR reads, TCRdb lists one record per CDR3 protein. The table shows some 250,000 distinct CDR3 sequences, with 20% to 25% occurring only once. Time point noted: newly diagnosed GD, antithyroid drugs for less than 3 months. PBMCs were the source of the RNA used for TCR sequencing. This clonotype was recorded many times. Unmatched junction bases numbered 10, after V lost 5 bases and J lost 4 bases. Looked up from germline, CDR1 is MNHNS and CDR2 is SASEGT. This CDR3 is 15 amino acids long.

The rearrangement links TRBV6-1 to TRBJ1-2; 7 bases agree with TRBD1. The receptor was derived from a female donor with Graves disease. The specimen was peripheral blood mononuclear cells (PBMCs), collected at new diagnosis, from a patient treated with antithyroid drugs. CDR3 region: CASSQNAQGIYGYTF. The CDR3 nucleotides read TGTGCCAGCAGTCAAAACGCACAGGGGATCTATGGCTACACCTTC.